The entry that follows covers one T cell receptor (beta chain) sequence. The CDR3 loop spans 11 amino acids. Trimming pared 7 bases from V and 8 bases from J, leaving 11 bases between. Germline loops: CDR1 MNHEY, CDR2 SMNVEV (reference sequence). The assay was immunoSEQ multiplex PCR, and TCRdb's table has in-frame clones only and misses some. Of about 2,100,000 clones listed, just over 90% are singletons. As defined, naive CD8 cells were CD45RO-negative and positively selected for CCR7, with terminally differentiated effector memory CD45RA+ cells excluded. The entry originates in a study of shared clonotypes between healthy human individuals.

Sequences were obtained from naive CD8+ T cells from PBMCs. This sequence originates from a man younger than 30 in good health. Some clones in this sample may be carry-over from other donors' samples. The genes are TRBV27 and TRBJ1-1; no reliable D call. Here the CDR3 DNA reads TGTGCCAGCACTGCCTCGGGAGAAGCTTTCTTT. It encodes CASTASGEAFF.